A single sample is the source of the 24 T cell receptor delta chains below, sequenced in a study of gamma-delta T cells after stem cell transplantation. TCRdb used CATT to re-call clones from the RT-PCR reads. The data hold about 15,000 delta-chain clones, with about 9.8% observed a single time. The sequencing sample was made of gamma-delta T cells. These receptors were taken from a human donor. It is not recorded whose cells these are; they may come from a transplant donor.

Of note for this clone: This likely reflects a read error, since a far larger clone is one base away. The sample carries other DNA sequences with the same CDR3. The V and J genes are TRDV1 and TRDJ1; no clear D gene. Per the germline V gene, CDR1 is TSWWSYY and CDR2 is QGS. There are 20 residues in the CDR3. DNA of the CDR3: TGTGCTCTTGGGGAAACCGCTACGCCGTACTTAATGGAGGGCACCGATAAACTCATCTTC. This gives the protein CALGETATPYLMEGTDKLIF.

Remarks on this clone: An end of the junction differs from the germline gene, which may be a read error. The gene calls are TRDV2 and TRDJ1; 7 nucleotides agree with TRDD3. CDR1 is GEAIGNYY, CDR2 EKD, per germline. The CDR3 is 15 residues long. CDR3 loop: CACDILTGVTDNLIF. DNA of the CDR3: TGTGCCTGTGACATACTCACTGGGGTTACCGATAACCTCATCTTT.

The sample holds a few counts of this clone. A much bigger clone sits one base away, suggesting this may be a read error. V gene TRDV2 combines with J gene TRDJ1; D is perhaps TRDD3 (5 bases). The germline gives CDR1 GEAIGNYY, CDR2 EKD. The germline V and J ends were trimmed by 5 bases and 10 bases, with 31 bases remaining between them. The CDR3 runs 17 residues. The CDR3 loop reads CACGTASNRGLFGGLIF. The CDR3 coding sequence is TGTGCCTGTGGCACAGCCTCCAACCGGGGTCTCTTCGGGGGACTCATCTTT.

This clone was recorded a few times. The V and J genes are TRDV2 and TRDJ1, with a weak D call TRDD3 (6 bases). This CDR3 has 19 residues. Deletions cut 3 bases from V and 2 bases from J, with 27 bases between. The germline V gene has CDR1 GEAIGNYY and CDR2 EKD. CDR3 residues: CACDDGRRGEKSRTDKLIF. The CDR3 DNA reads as TGTGCCTGTGACGACGGGAGGAGGGGGGAGAAGTCAAGGACCGATAAACTCATCTTT.

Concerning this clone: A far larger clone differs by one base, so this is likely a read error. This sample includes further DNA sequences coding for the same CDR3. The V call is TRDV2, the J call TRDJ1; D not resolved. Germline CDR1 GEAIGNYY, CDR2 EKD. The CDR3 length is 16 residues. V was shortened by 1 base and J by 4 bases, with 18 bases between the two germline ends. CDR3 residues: CACDTIGSRPVDKLIF. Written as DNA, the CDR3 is TGTGCCTGTGACACGATCGGGTCCCGACCGGTCGATAAACTCATCTTT.

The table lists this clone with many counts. The CDR3 nucleotides are TGTGCTCTTGGGAAAAGGGGAGCCTTCCTTTGGCTGGGGGATACGCGAACCGATAAACTCATCTTT. This encodes CALGKRGAFLWLGDTRTDKLIF. The chain employs TRDV1 and TRDJ1; 12 nucleotides align to TRDD3. CDR1 is TSWWSYY, CDR2 QGS, per germline. The CDR3 consists of 22 residues. Germline trimming cut 5 bases from V and 2 bases from J; bases unmatched to any gene: 24.

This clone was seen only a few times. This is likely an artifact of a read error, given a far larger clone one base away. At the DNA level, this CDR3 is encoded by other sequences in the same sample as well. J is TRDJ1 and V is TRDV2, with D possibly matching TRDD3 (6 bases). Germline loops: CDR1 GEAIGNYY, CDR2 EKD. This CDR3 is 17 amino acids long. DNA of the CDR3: TGTGCCTGTGACACAGTCGGGGATCTGGCCTACACAGATAAACTCATCTTT. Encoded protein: CACDTVGDLAYTDKLIF.

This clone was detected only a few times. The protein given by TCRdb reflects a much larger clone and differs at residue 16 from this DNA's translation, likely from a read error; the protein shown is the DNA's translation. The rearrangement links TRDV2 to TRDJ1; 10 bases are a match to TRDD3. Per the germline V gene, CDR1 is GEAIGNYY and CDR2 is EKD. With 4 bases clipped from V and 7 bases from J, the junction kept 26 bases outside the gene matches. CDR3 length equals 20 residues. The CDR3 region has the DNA TGTGCCTGTGAAACCTTAGCGAAACTGGGGGATGTTTCGGCAAATAGTAAACTCATCTTT. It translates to CACETLAKLGDVSANSKLIF.

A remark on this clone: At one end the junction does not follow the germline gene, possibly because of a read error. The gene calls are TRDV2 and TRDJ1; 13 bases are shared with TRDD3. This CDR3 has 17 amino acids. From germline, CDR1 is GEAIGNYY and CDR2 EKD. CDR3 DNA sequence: TGTGCCTGTGATACCCTGACTGGGGGATACGTATCCGAAAAACTCATCTTT. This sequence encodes CACDTLTGGYVSEKLIF.

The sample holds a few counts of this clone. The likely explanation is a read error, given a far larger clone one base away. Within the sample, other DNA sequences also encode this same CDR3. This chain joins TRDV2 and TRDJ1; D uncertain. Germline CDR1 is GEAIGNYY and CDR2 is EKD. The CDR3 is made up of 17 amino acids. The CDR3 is CACDTLGSALDTDKLIF. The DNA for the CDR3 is TGTGCCTGTGACACCCTCGGGTCCGCCCTTGACACCGATAAGCTCATCTTT.

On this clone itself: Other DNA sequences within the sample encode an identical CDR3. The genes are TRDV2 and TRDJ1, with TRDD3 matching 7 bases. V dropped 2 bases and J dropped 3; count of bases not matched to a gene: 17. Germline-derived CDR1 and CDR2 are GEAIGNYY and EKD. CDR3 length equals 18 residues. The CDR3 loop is CACDRRGDPAGWADKLIF. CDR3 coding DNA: TGTGCCTGTGACAGGCGGGGGGATCCGGCGGGTTGGGCCGATAAACTCATCTTT.

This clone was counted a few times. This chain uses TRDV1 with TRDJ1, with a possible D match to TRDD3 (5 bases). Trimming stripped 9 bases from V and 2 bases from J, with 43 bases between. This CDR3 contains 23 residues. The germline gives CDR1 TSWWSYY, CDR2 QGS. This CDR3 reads CALTGDGARTTMADPIETDKLIF. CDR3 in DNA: TGTGCTCTGACAGGGGACGGCGCCCGGACGACCATGGCGGATCCCATCGAGACCGATAAACTCATCTTT.

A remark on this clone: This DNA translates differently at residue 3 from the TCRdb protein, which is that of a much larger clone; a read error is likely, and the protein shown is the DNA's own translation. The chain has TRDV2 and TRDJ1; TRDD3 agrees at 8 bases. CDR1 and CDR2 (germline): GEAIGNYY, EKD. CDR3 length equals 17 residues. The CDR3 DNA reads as TGTGCCTTTGACGCAGTACTGGGGGCTCCGTACACCGATAAACTCATCTTT. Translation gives CAFDAVLGAPYTDKLIF.

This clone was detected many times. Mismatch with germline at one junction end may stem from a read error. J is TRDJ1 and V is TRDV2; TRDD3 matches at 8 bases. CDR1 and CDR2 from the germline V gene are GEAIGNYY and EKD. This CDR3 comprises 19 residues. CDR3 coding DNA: TGTGCCTGTGACACCGTTGGAACGGGGATACCGTTGACCCCCGATAACCTCATCTTT. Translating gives CACDTVGTGIPLTPDNLIF.

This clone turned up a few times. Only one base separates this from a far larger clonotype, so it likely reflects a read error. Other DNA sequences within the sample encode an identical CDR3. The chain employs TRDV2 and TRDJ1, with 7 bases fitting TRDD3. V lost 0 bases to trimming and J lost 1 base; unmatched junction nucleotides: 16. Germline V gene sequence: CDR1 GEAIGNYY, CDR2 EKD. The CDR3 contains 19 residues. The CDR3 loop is CACDTLSRGIDGSTDKLIF. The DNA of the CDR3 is TGTGCCTGTGACACCCTATCGCGGGGGATTGATGGATCCACCGATAAACTCATCTTT.

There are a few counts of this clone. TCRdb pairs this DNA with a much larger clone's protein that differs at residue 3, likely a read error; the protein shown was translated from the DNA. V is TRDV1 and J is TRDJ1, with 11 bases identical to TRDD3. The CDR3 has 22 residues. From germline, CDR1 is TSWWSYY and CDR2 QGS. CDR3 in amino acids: CAPGAPPMWGIRHFLYTDKLIF. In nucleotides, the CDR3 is TGTGCTCCTGGGGCTCCTCCTATGTGGGGGATACGACACTTTTTGTACACCGATAAACTCATCTTT.

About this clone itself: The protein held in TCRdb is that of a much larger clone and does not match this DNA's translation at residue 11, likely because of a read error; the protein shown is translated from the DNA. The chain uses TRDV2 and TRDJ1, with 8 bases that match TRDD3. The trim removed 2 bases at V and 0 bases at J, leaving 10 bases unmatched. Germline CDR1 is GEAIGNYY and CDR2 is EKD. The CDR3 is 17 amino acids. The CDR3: CACDKLTGGQHTDKLIF. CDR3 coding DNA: TGTGCCTGTGACAAATTGACTGGGGGCCAGCACACCGATAAACTCATCTTT.

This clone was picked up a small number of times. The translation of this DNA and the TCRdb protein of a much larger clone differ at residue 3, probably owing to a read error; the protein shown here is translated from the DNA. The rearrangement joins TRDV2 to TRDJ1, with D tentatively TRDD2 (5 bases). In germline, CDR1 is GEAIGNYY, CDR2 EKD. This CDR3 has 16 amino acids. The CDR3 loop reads CAYDTVPARNTDKLIF. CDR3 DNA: TGTGCCTATGACACCGTTCCTGCCAGGAACACCGATAAACTCATCTTT.

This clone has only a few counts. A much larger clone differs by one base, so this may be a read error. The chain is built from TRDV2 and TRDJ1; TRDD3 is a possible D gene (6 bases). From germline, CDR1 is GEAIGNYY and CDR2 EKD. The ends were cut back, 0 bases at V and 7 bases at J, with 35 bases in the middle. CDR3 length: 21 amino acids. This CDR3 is CACDTVPKGKVLGVRTSKLIF. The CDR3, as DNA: TGTGCCTGTGACACCGTGCCTAAGGGGAAAGTACTGGGTGTCCGGACCTCTAAACTCATCTTT.

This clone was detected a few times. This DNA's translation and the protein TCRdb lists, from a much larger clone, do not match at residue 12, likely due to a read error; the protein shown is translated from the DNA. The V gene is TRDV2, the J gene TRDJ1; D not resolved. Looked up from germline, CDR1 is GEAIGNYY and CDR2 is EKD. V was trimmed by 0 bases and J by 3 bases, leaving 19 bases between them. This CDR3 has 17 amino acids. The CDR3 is CACDTLGSALDPDKLIF. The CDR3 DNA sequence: TGTGCCTGTGACACCCTCGGGTCCGCCCTTGACCCCGATAAACTCATCTTT.

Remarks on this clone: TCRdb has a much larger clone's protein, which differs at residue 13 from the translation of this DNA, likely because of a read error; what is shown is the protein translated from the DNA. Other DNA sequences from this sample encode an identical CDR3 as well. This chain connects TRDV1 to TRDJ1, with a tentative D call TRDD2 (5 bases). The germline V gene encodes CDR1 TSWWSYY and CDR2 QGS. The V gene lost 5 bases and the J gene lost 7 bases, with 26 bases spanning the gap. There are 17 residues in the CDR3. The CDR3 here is CALGKRITFRASGKLIF. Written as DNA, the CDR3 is TGTGCTCTTGGGAAACGAATCACATTCCGGGCTTCCGGTAAACTCATCTTT.

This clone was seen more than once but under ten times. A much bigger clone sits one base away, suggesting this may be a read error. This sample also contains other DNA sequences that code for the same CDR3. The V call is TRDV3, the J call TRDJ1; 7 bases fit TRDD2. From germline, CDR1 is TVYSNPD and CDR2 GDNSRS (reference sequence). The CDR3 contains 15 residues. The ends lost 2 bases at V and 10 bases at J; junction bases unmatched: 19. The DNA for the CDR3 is TGTGCCTTTTCACGCCTTCCTCTGTACAACTATACACTCATCTTT. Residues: CAFSRLPLYNYTLIF.

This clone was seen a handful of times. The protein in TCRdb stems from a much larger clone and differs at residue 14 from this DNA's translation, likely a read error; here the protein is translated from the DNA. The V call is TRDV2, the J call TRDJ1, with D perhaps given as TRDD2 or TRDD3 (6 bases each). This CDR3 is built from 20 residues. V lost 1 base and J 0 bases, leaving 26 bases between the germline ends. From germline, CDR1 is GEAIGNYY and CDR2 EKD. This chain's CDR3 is CACDTLLRATGTTDTDKLIF. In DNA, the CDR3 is TGTGCCTGTGACACTCTCCTACGGGCCACTGGGACCACGGACACCGATAAACTCATCTTT.

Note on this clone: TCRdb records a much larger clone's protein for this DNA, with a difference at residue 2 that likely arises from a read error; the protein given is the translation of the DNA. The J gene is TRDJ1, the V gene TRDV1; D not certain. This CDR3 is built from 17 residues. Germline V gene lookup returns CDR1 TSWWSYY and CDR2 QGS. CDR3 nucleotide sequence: TGTTCTCTTGGGAAACGAATCACATTTCGGGCTTCCGATAAACTCATCTTT. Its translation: CSLGKRITFRASDKLIF.